A single sample gave rise to the 19 T cell receptor beta chains below, sequenced in a study of blood T cell repertoires in COVID-19. Sequencing was performed with immunoSEQ multiplex PCR; in TCRdb, only in-frame clones are kept and a portion is missing. Of about 220,000 clones in the sample, 88% were seen once. The sample was PBMCs or T cells enriched from blood (not recorded which). The receptor set was obtained from a woman aged 25 to 39 who had recovered from COVID-19.

The chain recombines TRBV29-1 with TRBJ2-5; no clear D. The CDR3 loop spans 12 amino acids. Germline-derived CDR1 and CDR2 are SQVTM and ANQGSEA. V gave up 4 bases and J gave up 6 bases, with 12 bases separating them. In nucleotides, the CDR3 is TGCAGCGTTGCGGCAGGTCCCCAGACCCAGTACTTC. It translates to CSVAAGPQTQYF.

CDR3 region: CAISESQVGGYGYTF. DNA of the CDR3: TGTGCCATCAGTGAGTCGCAGGTCGGTGGCTATGGCTACACCTTC. The gene calls are TRBV10-3 and TRBJ1-2, with D unresolved. CDR1 is ENHRY, CDR2 SYGVKD, per germline. Between the trimmed V and J ends, which lost 0 bases and 4 bases, there was a span of 12 bases. The CDR3 spans 15 residues.

The chain carries TRBV10-1 and TRBJ1-4; 9 bases are a match to TRBD1. The CDR3 length is 15 residues. The junction had 3 bases not matched to a gene; V was cut back by 2 bases and J by 5 bases. CDR1 WNHNN and CDR2 SYGVQD come from the germline V gene (reference sequence). In DNA form, the CDR3 reads TGCGCCAGCAGTGAGAGCGACAGGGGGAATGAAAAACTGTTTTTT. Its translation: CASSESDRGNEKLFF.

V gene TRBV7-8 combines with J gene TRBJ1-2, with a weak D call TRBD1 (6 bases). The CDR3 loop spans 14 amino acids. CDR1 is SGHVS and CDR2 is FQNEAQ in the germline V gene. V was clipped by 5 bases and J by 6 bases, with 16 bases between them. This CDR3 reads CASSLRGAMDGYTF. DNA for the CDR3: TGTGCCAGCAGCCTGCGGGGGGCAATGGATGGCTACACCTTC.

The CDR3 sequence: CASSQRQGSDTQYF. In DNA form, the CDR3 reads TGCGCCAGCAGCCAACGACAGGGTTCAGATACGCAGTATTTT. The chain couples TRBV4-3 to TRBJ2-3; 7 nucleotides line up with TRBD1. The CDR3 covers 14 residues. V lost 2 bases and J lost 4; bases outside the gene matches: 3. Germline-derived CDR1 and CDR2 are LGHNA and YSLEER.

The gene calls are TRBV11-3 and TRBJ2-1; 7 positions match TRBD1. Germline assignment: CDR1 SGHNT and CDR2 YENEEA. The length of the CDR3 is 13 residues. V lost 0 bases and J lost 10; bases outside the gene matches: 3. CDR3: CASSLDTGAEQFF. DNA for the CDR3: TGTGCCAGCAGCTTAGACACAGGGGCCGAGCAGTTCTTC.

The chain joins TRBV7-9 to TRBJ1-1; D unresolved. The germline V gene encodes CDR1 SEHNR and CDR2 FQNEAQ (reference sequence). V lost 3 bases and J 10 bases, leaving 12 bases between the germline ends. The CDR3 is made up of 12 amino acids. The CDR3 here is CASSFSVGGAFF. CDR3 coding DNA: TGTGCCAGCAGCTTTTCTGTCGGAGGAGCTTTCTTT. Variable domain in full (rest from reference TRBV7-9 and TRBJ1-1): DTGVSQNPRHKITKRGQNVTFRCDPISEHNRLYWYRQTLGQGPEFLTYFQNEAQLEKSRLLSDRFSAERPKGSFSTLEIQRTEQGDSAMYLCASSFSVGGAFFGQGTRLTVV.

The V and J genes are TRBV3-1 (or the pseudogene TRBV3-2) and TRBJ2-2; 7 positions agree with TRBD1. The CDR3 consists of 15 residues. The germline V gene encodes CDR1 LGHDT and CDR2 YNNKEL (reference sequence). The J segment lost 0 bases and the V segment lost 4 bases, leaving 2 bases of the junction unmatched. The CDR3 loop reads CASSPTGTNTGELFF. DNA for the CDR3: TGTGCCAGCAGCCCGACAGGGACGAACACCGGGGAGCTGTTTTTT.

The genes are TRBV12-5 and TRBJ2-2, with TRBD1 as a possible D gene (6 bases). Looked up from germline, CDR1 is LGHNT and CDR2 is FRNRAP. The CDR3 length is 17 residues. V was trimmed by 0 bases and J by 6 bases, leaving 17 bases between them. CDR3 in DNA: TGTGCTAGTGGTTTGGTCCGGGACACCCTGTCGGCCGGGGAGCTGTTTTTT. It translates to CASGLVRDTLSAGELFF.

The genes are TRBV4-2 and TRBJ2-3; 7 bases fit TRBD2. CDR1 LGHNA and CDR2 YNFKEQ come from the germline V gene. V was pared by 4 bases and J by 0 bases, with 4 bases of the junction left unmatched. The CDR3 extends over 15 amino acids. The CDR3 coding sequence is TGTGCCAGCAGCCCGCTAGCGGCGAGCACAGATACGCAGTATTTT. Translation: CASSPLAASTDTQYF.

The chain is built from TRBV5-4 and TRBJ2-7, with a weak D call TRBD2 (7 bases). The ends were cut back, 0 bases at V and 5 bases at J, with 15 bases in the middle. Germline values: CDR1 SGHNT, CDR2 YYREEE (reference sequence). CDR3 length equals 15 residues. The CDR3 bases are TGTGCCAGCAGCTTGGAATACGGGGGGCTGGACGAGCAGTACTTC. Translated, it gives CASSLEYGGLDEQYF.

V usage is TRBV3-1 (or the pseudogene TRBV3-2) and J usage is TRBJ2-3, with TRBD2 identical over 7 bases. The CDR3 sequence is 13 residues long. Per germline, CDR1 LGHDT and CDR2 YNNKEL (reference sequence). J lost 1 base, V lost 8 bases, and 3 bases had no gene match. CDR3 residues: CASGSGGTDTQYF. The DNA of the CDR3 is TGTGCCAGCGGGAGCGGGGGCACAGATACGCAGTATTTT.

This rearrangement joins TRBV5-1 to TRBJ2-1; 10 bases fit TRBD1. Germline loops: CDR1 SGHRS, CDR2 YFSETQ. This CDR3 spans 15 amino acids. J was trimmed by 4 bases and V by 4 bases; bases with no gene match: 5. The CDR3 region has the DNA TGCGCCAGCAGCGTGCCGGGACAGGGGTACAATGAGCAGTTCTTC. This translates into CASSVPGQGYNEQFF.

This rearrangement joins TRBV9 to TRBJ1-4, with 8 bases matching TRBD1. The CDR3 runs 24 residues. Germline CDR1 reads SGDLS; CDR2 reads YYNGEE. V trimming: 0 bases; J trimming: 7 bases; junction bases outside the gene matches: 32. The CDR3 region has the DNA TGTGCCAGCAGCGTAGGGGACAGGAACGGGAACGCAAAGAGGGCTATGCAAGAGGCTGAAAAACTGTTTTTT. Encoded protein: CASSVGDRNGNAKRAMQEAEKLFF.

The chain is built from TRBV2 and TRBJ1-1; D is unclear. The CDR3 covers 15 residues. The V end lost 7 bases, the J end lost 2 bases, and 17 bases lay between the germline ends. Germline V gene lookup returns CDR1 SNHLY and CDR2 FYNNEI. Here the CDR3 DNA reads TGTGCCAGCAAGAGGGATGGAGCGGCTAACACTGAAGCTTTCTTT. Translation gives CASKRDGAANTEAFF. The full variable domain, in which reference TRBV2 and TRBJ1-1 provide the parts outside the CDR3, is EPEVTQTPSHQVTQMGQEVILRCVPISNHLYFYWYRQILGQKVEFLVSFYNNEISEKSEIFDDQFSVERPDGSNFTLKIRSTKLEDSAMYFCASKRDGAANTEAFFGQGTRLTVV.

V is TRBV29-1 and J is TRBJ2-7; 8 bases match TRBD1. The CDR3 has 14 residues. Per germline, CDR1 SQVTM and CDR2 ANQGSEA. V was clipped by 2 bases and J by 2 bases; unmatched bases: 5. CDR3 region: CSVEQGAPPYEQYF. The CDR3 DNA sequence: TGCAGCGTTGAACAGGGGGCCCCTCCCTACGAGCAGTACTTC.

The J gene is TRBJ1-2, the V gene TRBV5-8; D gene uncertain. This CDR3 has 14 amino acids. The V end was cut by 0 bases, the J end by 4 bases, with 10 bases between. CDR1 is SGHTS, CDR2 YDEGEE, per germline. In DNA, the CDR3 is TGTGCCAGCAGCTTGGTAGTCGGGGTCTATGGCTACACCTTC. This codes for CASSLVVGVYGYTF. Variable domain in full (rest from reference TRBV5-8 and TRBJ1-2): EAGVTQSPTHLIKTRGQQATLRCSPISGHTSVYWYQQALGLGLQFLLWYDEGEERNRGNFPPRFSGRQFPNYSSELNVNALELEDSALYLCASSLVVGVYGYTFGSGTRLTVV.

The rearrangement uses TRBV27 and TRBJ1-1, with 8 bases matching TRBD1. CDR1 is MNHEY and CDR2 is SMNVEV in the germline V gene (reference sequence). The CDR3 spans 15 residues. With 2 bases clipped from V and 6 bases from J, the junction kept 8 bases outside the gene matches. CDR3 in DNA: TGTGCCAGCAGTTTAAAAACGGGACAGGTCTCTGAAGCTTTCTTT. It codes for CASSLKTGQVSEAFF.

The chain employs TRBV7-9 and TRBJ1-1, with D tentatively TRBD1 (6 bases). The CDR3 runs 15 residues. Trimming took off 1 base at V and 2 bases at J, with 11 bases between the two ends. The germline gives CDR1 SEHNR, CDR2 FQNEAQ (reference sequence). CDR3 amino acids: CASSLGNRENTEAFF. CDR3 DNA sequence: TGTGCCAGCAGCTTAGGGAACAGGGAAAACACTGAAGCTTTCTTT.